The 16 T cell receptor beta chains reported below all come from one sample, sequenced in a study of vaccination and CD4 T cells after COVID-19 (dated by TCRdb to between 2022 and 2023). What the treatment or condition label conveys for this sample: roughly 11-day PBMC culture with coronavirus spike peptide pools or control peptides (ViraFEST assay). Libraries were built with PCR. The run used an Illumina iSeq 100. At the Johns Hopkins FTIC core, DNA from the cultured CD4+ T cells underwent TCR sequencing with the Oncomine TCR Beta short-read assay. The raw public data were reprocessed by TCRdb itself: fastp quality trimming at Q25, MiXCR clonotype calling, in-frame beta chains only. Every distinct CDR3 protein forms one entry, paired with its most common genes and DNA. This sample comprises about 3,300 distinct CDR3 sequences, 65% to 85% of them detected only once. Of the sample, around two fifths falls within the top ten clones.

The antigens for these receptors are not known. The sequencing sample was made of CD4+ T cells from blood, cultured in vitro. These TCRs come from a human donor who had recovered from COVID-19.

The chain uses TRBV2 and TRBJ2-7; D possibly matches TRBD1 or TRBD2 (5 bases each). The germline V and J ends were trimmed by 7 bases and 0 bases, with 16 bases remaining between them. The CDR3 spans 15 residues. The V gene's germline CDR1 is SNHLY and CDR2 FYNNEI. This CDR3 is CASIYGEGPSYEQYF. Written as DNA, the CDR3 is TGTGCCAGCATTTACGGAGAGGGGCCCTCCTACGAGCAGTACTTC. Using reference TRBV2 and TRBJ2-7 for the parts outside the CDR3, the full variable domain is EPEVTQTPSHQVTQMGQEVILRCVPISNHLYFYWYRQILGQKVEFLVSFYNNEISEKSEIFDDQFSVERPDGSNFTLKIRSTKLEDSAMYFCASIYGEGPSYEQYFGPGTRLTVT.

The gene calls are TRBV4-1 and TRBJ2-3; D not certain. CDR3 length equals 18 residues. CDR1 is MGHRA, CDR2 YSYEKL, per germline. V was trimmed by 0 bases and J by 5 bases, leaving 21 bases between them. The DNA of the CDR3 is TGCGCCAGCAGCCAAGAAAGAGGACGCGTGGGTTCAGGAGATACGCAGTATTTT. This gives the protein CASSQERGRVGSGDTQYF.

This chain connects TRBV19 to TRBJ2-1, with 7 bases fitting TRBD1. The germline V gene encodes CDR1 LNHDA and CDR2 SQIVND (reference sequence). J lost 4 bases, V lost 7 bases, and 10 bases had no gene match. The CDR3 totals 15 residues. The DNA of the CDR3 is TGTGCCAGTACCTCACCCGACAGGGCTTACAATGAGCAGTTCTTC. It yields the protein CASTSPDRAYNEQFF.

The chain is built from TRBV11-2 and TRBJ1-1, with D uncertain. The germline gives CDR1 SGHAT, CDR2 FQNNGV. With 5 bases removed from V and 5 bases from J, the gap between germline ends came to 12 bases. The length of the CDR3 is 13 residues. DNA of the CDR3: TGTGCCAGCAGCCGGGAGCATAGGACTGAAGCTTTCTTT. Its translation is CASSREHRTEAFF.

By sample fraction, this clonotype is medium-sized (0.01 to 0.1%). V gene TRBV7-3 combines with J gene TRBJ2-2; D uncertain. From germline, CDR1 is SGHTA and CDR2 FQGTGA. Trimming shortened V by 0 bases and J by 2 bases, and 4 bases separated the two germline ends. There are 14 residues in the CDR3. The CDR3 here is CASSLTHNTGELFF. Written as DNA, the CDR3 is TGTGCCAGCAGCTTAACACATAACACCGGGGAGCTGTTTTTT.

This clonotype was seen a single time. The gene calls are TRBV28 and TRBJ1-2; D is possibly TRBD1 (6 bases). Germline CDR1 reads MDHEN; CDR2 reads SYDVKM. V was trimmed by 2 bases and J by 6 bases, leaving 19 bases between them. This CDR3 comprises 16 residues. As DNA, the CDR3 is TGTGCCAGCAGTTTAGGGGTGGGGGCGATACAAAATGGCTACACCTTC. This gives the protein CASSLGVGAIQNGYTF.

For this clonotype: A read error is possible here, since a much larger clone lies one base away. The conserved closing phenylalanine or tryptophan is absent in this CDR3, likely reflecting a read error. V gene TRBV5-8 combines with J gene TRBJ1-5; D ambiguous. CDR1 SGHTS and CDR2 YDEGEE come from the germline V gene. The CDR3 is made up of 14 amino acids. Deletions cut 2 bases from V and 3 bases from J, with 9 bases between. In DNA, the CDR3 is TGTGCCAGCAGCTTAGATCCCAACAATCAGCCCCAGCATTCT. The encoded protein is CASSLDPNNQPQHS.

The chain joins TRBV7-2 to TRBJ1-3; 10 nucleotides align to TRBD1. V was pared by 5 bases and J by 1 base, with 8 bases of the junction left unmatched. Germline CDR1 and CDR2: SGHTA and FQGNSA. CDR3 length: 17 amino acids. CDR3: CASSARQGASSGNTIYF. For the CDR3, the DNA is TGTGCCAGCAGCGCGCGACAGGGGGCGAGTTCTGGAAACACCATATATTTT. Based on the CDR3 plus reference TRBV7-2 and TRBJ1-3, the full variable domain is GAGVSQSPSNKVTEKGKDVELRCDPISGHTALYWYRQSLGQGLEFLIYFQGNSAPDKSGLPSDRFSAERTGGSVSTLTIQRTQQEDSAVYLCASSARQGASSGNTIYFGEGSWLTVV.

The V gene is TRBV6-5, the J gene TRBJ1-1, with a possible D match to TRBD1 (6 bases). V shed 2 bases and J shed 11 bases, with 18 bases lying between them. Looked up from germline, CDR1 is MNHEY and CDR2 is SVGAGI. The CDR3 runs 14 residues. CDR3 nucleotides: TGTGCCAGCAGTTACCGTAGGACAGAAAGTTCGGCTTTCTTT. Encoded protein: CASSYRRTESSAFF.

This clonotype was counted once. This rearrangement joins TRBV20-1 to TRBJ1-1; 7 nucleotides agree with TRBD1. From germline, CDR1 is DFQATT and CDR2 SNEGSKA (reference sequence). V gave up 3 bases and J gave up 5 bases; unmatched junction bases: 3. This CDR3 is 12 amino acids long. The CDR3 nucleotides are TGCAGTGCTAGGCCAGGGGGTACTGAAGCTTTCTTT. Its translation is CSARPGGTEAFF.

The CDR3 sequence is CASSEDSYTDTQYF. CDR3 in DNA: TGTGCCAGCAGTGAAGACAGCTACACAGATACGCAGTATTTT. V and J are TRBV2 and TRBJ2-3; unclear D gene. Trimming left V 1 base short and J 2 bases short, with 7 bases between. Germline CDR1 SNHLY, CDR2 FYNNEI. The CDR3 runs to 14 residues.

The chain recombines TRBV7-2 with TRBJ2-5; 9 nucleotides align to TRBD2. CDR1 and CDR2 from the germline V gene are SGHTA and FQGNSA. J lost 3 bases, V lost 4 bases, and 9 bases had no gene match. The CDR3 has 16 residues. In DNA, the CDR3 is TGTGCCAGCAGCTGGGTGTTTAGCGGGGGCGAAGAGACCCAGTACTTC. This gives the protein CASSWVFSGGEETQYF.

V usage is TRBV7-2 and J usage is TRBJ2-7; D is unresolved. Germline-derived CDR1 and CDR2 are SGHTA and FQGNSA. The V end was cut by 2 bases, the J end by 4 bases, with 9 bases between. The CDR3 totals 13 residues. CDR3: CASSLQLIYEQYF. The CDR3 bases are TGTGCCAGCAGCTTACAGCTTATTTACGAGCAGTACTTC.

This chain uses TRBV10-3 with TRBJ2-7, with 12 bases that match TRBD1. The CDR3 has 15 amino acids. V trimming: 6 bases; J trimming: 6 bases; junction bases outside the gene matches: 9. Germline V gene sequence: CDR1 ENHRY, CDR2 SYGVKD. CDR3 DNA sequence: TGTGCCATCAGGGATACCGGGACAGGGGGCGTCGAGCAGTACTTC. Its protein product is CAIRDTGTGGVEQYF.

The count of this clonotype is one. The CDR3 nucleotides read TGCGCCAGCAGGAGCCTAGGGGTCCGGACAGGGGGAACTGGGGCCAACGTCCTGACTTTC. This gives the protein CASRSLGVRTGGTGANVLTF. The rearrangement uses TRBV4-1 and TRBJ2-6; TRBD1 aligns across 10 bases. Germline V gene lookup returns CDR1 MGHRA and CDR2 YSYEKL. The V and J ends lost 6 bases and 2 bases, in that order; junction bases with no gene match: 16. CDR3 size: 20 residues.

The V and J genes are TRBV7-2 and TRBJ2-5, with D possibly being TRBD1 or TRBD2 (5 bases each). The V and J ends lost 1 base and 5 bases respectively, with 14 bases between them. CDR1 and CDR2 (germline): SGHTA, FQGNSA. The CDR3 consists of 15 residues. The DNA of the CDR3 is TGTGCCAGCAGCTTAGTGGCCGGGGCCGGGGAGACCCAGTACTTC. Amino acid sequence: CASSLVAGAGETQYF.